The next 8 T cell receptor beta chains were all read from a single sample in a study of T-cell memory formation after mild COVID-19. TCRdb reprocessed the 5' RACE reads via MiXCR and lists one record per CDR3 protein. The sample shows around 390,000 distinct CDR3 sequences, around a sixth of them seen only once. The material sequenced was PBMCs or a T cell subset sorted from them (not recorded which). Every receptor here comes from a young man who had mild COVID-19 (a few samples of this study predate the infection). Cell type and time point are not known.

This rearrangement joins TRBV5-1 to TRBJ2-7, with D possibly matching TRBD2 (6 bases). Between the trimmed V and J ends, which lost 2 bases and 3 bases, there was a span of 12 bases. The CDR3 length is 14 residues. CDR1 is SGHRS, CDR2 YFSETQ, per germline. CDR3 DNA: TGCGCCAGCAGCTTCGGGGGAGGACTCTACGAGCAGTACGTC. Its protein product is CASSFGGGLYEQYV.

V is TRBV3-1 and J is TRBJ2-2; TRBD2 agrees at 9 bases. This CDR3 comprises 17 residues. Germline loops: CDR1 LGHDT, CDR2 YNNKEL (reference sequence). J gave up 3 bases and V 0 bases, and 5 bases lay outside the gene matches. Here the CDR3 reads CASSQDPSGVYTGELFF. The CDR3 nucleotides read TGTGCCAGCAGCCAAGATCCTAGCGGGGTGTACACCGGGGAGCTGTTTTTT.

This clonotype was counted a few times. CDR3 protein: CASSYDRVRRAFF. The CDR3 DNA reads as TGTGCCAGCAGTTACGACAGGGTGCGGAGGGCTTTCTTT. V is TRBV6-2 or TRBV6-3 and J is TRBJ1-1; 7 bases map to TRBD1. This CDR3 has 13 amino acids. The trim removed 2 bases at V and 11 bases at J, leaving 8 bases unmatched. Germline V lookup: CDR1 MNHEY, CDR2 SVGEGT.

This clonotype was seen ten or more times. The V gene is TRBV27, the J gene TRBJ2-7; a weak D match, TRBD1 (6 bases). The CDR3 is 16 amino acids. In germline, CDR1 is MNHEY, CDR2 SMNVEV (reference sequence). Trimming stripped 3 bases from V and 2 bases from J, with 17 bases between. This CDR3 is CASSFVNRQGPYEQYF. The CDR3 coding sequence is TGTGCCAGCAGTTTCGTGAACCGTCAGGGGCCCTACGAGCAGTACTTC.

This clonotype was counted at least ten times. In DNA form, the CDR3 reads TGTGCCAGCAGCACCGGGGGCACAGATACGCAGTATTTT. This gives the protein CASSTGGTDTQYF. The chain carries TRBV12-3 or TRBV12-4 and TRBJ2-3, with D maybe TRBD2 (5 bases). CDR3 length: 13 residues. Trimming stripped 6 bases from V and 1 base from J, with 8 bases between.

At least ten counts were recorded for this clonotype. CDR3 sequence: CASSLGSQPQHF. The CDR3 nucleotides read TGTGCCAGCAGTCTGGGGAGTCAGCCCCAGCATTTT. The chain recombines TRBV7-9 with TRBJ1-5; D remains unclear. The CDR3 spans 12 residues. The V end lost 6 bases, the J end lost 6 bases, and 9 bases lay between the germline ends. Germline V gene lookup returns CDR1 SEHNR and CDR2 FQNEAQ (reference sequence).

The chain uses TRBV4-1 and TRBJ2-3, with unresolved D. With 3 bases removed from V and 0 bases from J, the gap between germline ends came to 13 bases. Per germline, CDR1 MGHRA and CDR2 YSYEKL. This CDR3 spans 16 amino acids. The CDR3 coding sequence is TGCGCCAGCAGCCAGGGCCTGGTCGGAAGCACAGATACGCAGTATTTT. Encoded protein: CASSQGLVGSTDTQYF.

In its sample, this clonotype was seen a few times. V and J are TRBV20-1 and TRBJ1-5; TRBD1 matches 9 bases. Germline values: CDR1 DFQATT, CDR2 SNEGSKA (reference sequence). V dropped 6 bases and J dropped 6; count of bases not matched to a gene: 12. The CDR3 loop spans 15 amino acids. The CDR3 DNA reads TGCAGTGCCCAGGAGGGGACAGGGCATTCTCAGCCCCAGCATTTT. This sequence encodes CSAQEGTGHSQPQHF.